This paragraph reports one TCR beta chain. No antigen is known for it. The isolated RNA, all of it, was reverse transcribed, so expressed TCRB transcripts were what got sequenced. Naive, central memory and regulatory T cell samples produced a mean of approximately 3.6 million reads. Profiling relied on immunoSEQ multiplex PCR, and the TCRdb table lists in-frame clones only, not all of them. The sample gives fewer than 650,000 clones, 15% of which show up once; approximately 0.099% is in the top ten. This record comes from a study of beta chain features in type 1 diabetes. CDR1 and CDR2 (germline): KGHSH, LQKENI. The ends were cut back, 3 bases at V and 5 bases at J, with 10 bases in the middle. This CDR3 comprises 13 residues. The authors sorted CD4+ naive, central memory, regulatory and stem cell-like memory cells via CD45RO/CCR7/CD25/CD127/CD95/CD27. Study-wide points: For TCRB rearrangement, an influence of HLA type remained unresolved here. For cells with high TCR expression, cDNA sequencing could yield over-representation.

The TCR was taken from a man between 18 and 35 years old in good health. The specimen was naive CD4+ T cells from blood. V and J are TRBV18 and TRBJ2-5; D might be TRBD1 (6 bases). The CDR3 DNA reads as TGTGCCAGCTCACCTAAACAGGGTGAGACCCAGTACTTC. It encodes CASSPKQGETQYF.